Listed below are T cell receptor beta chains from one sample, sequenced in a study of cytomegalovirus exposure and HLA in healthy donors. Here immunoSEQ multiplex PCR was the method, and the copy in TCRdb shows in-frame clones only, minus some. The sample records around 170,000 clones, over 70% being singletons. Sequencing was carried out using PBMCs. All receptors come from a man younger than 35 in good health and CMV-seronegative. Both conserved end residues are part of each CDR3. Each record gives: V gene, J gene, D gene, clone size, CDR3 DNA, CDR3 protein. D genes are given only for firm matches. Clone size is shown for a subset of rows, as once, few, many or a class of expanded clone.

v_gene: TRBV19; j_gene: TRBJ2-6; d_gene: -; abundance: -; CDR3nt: TGTGCCAGTACTGGGGGGATATATCGGGAAGCTGGGGCCAACGTCCTGACTTTC; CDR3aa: CASTGGIYREAGANVLTF
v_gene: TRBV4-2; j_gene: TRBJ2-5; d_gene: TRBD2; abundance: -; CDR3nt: TGTGCCAGCAGCCAAGGTTTAGCCGGGCTAGCGGCGAAAGAGACCCAGTACTTC; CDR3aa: CASSQGLAGLAAKETQYF
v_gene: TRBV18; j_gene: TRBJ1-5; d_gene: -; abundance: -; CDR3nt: TGTGCCAGCTCACCGGGCAGCCATCAGCCCCAGCATTTT; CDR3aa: CASSPGSHQPQHF
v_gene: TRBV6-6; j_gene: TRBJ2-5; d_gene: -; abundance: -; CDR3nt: TGTGCCAGCAGCCTACTCTCAGAGACCCAGTACTTC; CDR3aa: CASSLLSETQYF
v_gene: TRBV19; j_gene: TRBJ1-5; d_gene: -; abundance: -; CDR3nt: TGTGCCAGTAGTATGTCCCATAGCAATCAGCCCCAGCATTTT; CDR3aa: CASSMSHSNQPQHF
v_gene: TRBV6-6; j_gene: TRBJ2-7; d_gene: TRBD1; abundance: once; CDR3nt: TGTGCCAGCAGCCCGGACAGGGGCTCCTACGAGCAGTACTTC; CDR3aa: CASSPDRGSYEQYF
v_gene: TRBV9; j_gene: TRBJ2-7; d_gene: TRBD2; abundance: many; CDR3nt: TGTGCCAGCAGCGTAGCGGCTAGCGGAGACGAGCAGTACTTC; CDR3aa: CASSVAASGDEQYF
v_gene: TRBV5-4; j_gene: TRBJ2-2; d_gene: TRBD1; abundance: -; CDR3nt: TGTGCCAGCAGCCCGGGACAGGAGTACACCGGGGAGCTGTTTTTT; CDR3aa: CASSPGQEYTGELFF
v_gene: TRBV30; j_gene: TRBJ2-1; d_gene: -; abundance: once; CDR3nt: TGTGCCTGGAGTTCGACCGGGGGCAATGAGCAGTTCTTC; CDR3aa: CAWSSTGGNEQFF
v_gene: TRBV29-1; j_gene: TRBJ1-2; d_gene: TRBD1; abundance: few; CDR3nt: TGCAGCGTTGAAGTAAGGGACAGGGATAACTATGGCTACACCTTC; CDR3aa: CSVEVRDRDNYGYTF